This T cell receptor (beta chain) was found in a study of shared clonotypes between healthy human individuals. On the study more broadly: CD4 naive and CD4 memory each took three plates per donor, while CD8 naive took two and CD8 memory one.

V was trimmed by 6 bases and J by 3 bases, leaving 18 bases between them. The CDR3 is 14 amino acids. The germline V gene has CDR1 SQVTM and CDR2 ANQGSEA. CD45RO-negative, CCR7-selected cells formed the naive CD8 fraction, which excluded terminally differentiated effector memory CD45RA+ cells. Some clones are missing from TCRdb's copy, which holds only in-frame ones; the method was immunoSEQ multiplex PCR. The sample lists 600,000 or so clones; 95% were seen once. The chain joins TRBV29-1 to TRBJ2-7, with a tentative D call TRBD2 (6 bases). This clonotype originated in a woman under 40 in good health. Specimen: naive CD8+ T cells sorted from blood. The CDR3 loop is CSVGGVAGIYEQYF. CDR3 bases: TGCAGCGTCGGGGGAGTGGCAGGGATCTACGAGCAGTACTTC.